One and the same sample provided the 27 T cell receptor beta chains below, sequenced in a study of blood T cell repertoires in COVID-19. Profiled with immunoSEQ multiplex PCR; TCRdb holds only in-frame clones, not every one. The data hold about 150,000 clones, with just under 85% observed a single time. The specimen was peripheral blood. The receptors derive from a woman between 40 and 50 years old with active or convalescent COVID-19.

The V gene is TRBV5-3, the J gene TRBJ1-6; D remains ambiguous. TRBV5-3 is assigned to the ORF class and has an uncertain function. The CDR3 consists of 18 residues. Trimming took 4 bases from V and 8 from J, leaving 25 bases between them. The CDR3 region is CARSHDERGSNRDSPLHF. In DNA, the CDR3 is TGTGCCAGAAGCCACGACGAACGGGGTAGTAATCGGGATTCACCCCTCCACTTT.

The chain has TRBV5-1 and TRBJ1-5; D gene uncertain. The CDR3 has 13 amino acids. V dropped 2 bases and J dropped 4 bases, with 7 bases sitting between them. CDR1 SGHRS and CDR2 YFSETQ come from the germline V gene. The CDR3 DNA sequence: TGCGCCAGCAGCTTCGGGGTGAATCAGCCCCAGCATTTT. It yields the protein CASSFGVNQPQHF.

The chain combines TRBV6-1 with TRBJ1-1, with 7 bases matching TRBD1. The germline CDR1 and CDR2 sequences are MNHNS and SASEGT. V lost 2 bases to trimming and J lost 1 base; unmatched junction nucleotides: 4. This CDR3 has 15 amino acids. CDR3 in DNA: TGTGCCAGCAGTGAAACGGGGACAGCGAACACTGAAGCTTTCTTT. It codes for CASSETGTANTEAFF.

The chain is built from TRBV4-1 and TRBJ2-3; 7 nucleotides line up with TRBD1. The CDR3 sequence is 14 residues long. V lost 4 bases and J lost 4; bases outside the gene matches: 5. The V gene's germline CDR1 is MGHRA and CDR2 YSYEKL. In DNA, the CDR3 is TGCGCCAGCAGCCCCAGACAGGGCTCAGATACGCAGTATTTT. It specifies CASSPRQGSDTQYF.

In this sample, this clone turned up once. This rearrangement joins TRBV9 to TRBJ1-3; 8 bases map to TRBD1. Germline CDR1 is SGDLS and CDR2 is YYNGEE. The CDR3 totals 17 residues. V lost 4 bases and J lost 2; bases outside the gene matches: 11. The CDR3 spells CASSLRTGIFAGNTIYF. The CDR3 DNA follows: TGTGCCAGCAGCCTTAGGACAGGGATCTTCGCTGGAAACACCATATATTTT. Drawing the rest from reference TRBV9 and TRBJ1-3, the complete variable domain is DSGVTQTPKHLITATGQRVTLRCSPRSGDLSVYWYQQSLDQGLQFLIQYYNGEERAKGNILERFSAQQFPDLHSELNLSSLELGDSALYFCASSLRTGIFAGNTIYFGEGSWLTVV.

This chain connects TRBV11-2 to TRBJ1-1, with D hard to call. Trimming took off 2 bases at V and 1 base at J, with 11 bases between the two ends. CDR1 SGHAT and CDR2 FQNNGV come from the germline V gene. This CDR3 contains 15 residues. CDR3 residues: CASSLMSGQNTEAFF. The CDR3 DNA reads as TGTGCCAGCAGCTTAATGAGCGGGCAGAACACTGAAGCTTTCTTT.

This clone has more than one count but fewer than ten. This chain uses TRBV7-9 with TRBJ1-1, with 9 nucleotides matching TRBD1. Germline-derived CDR1 and CDR2 are SEHNR and FQNEAQ (reference sequence). The ends lost 5 bases at V and 1 base at J; junction bases unmatched: 11. The CDR3 is made up of 17 amino acids. The CDR3 spells CASSPDPGTGSNTEAFF. The CDR3, as DNA: TGTGCCAGCAGCCCCGATCCCGGGACAGGGTCGAACACTGAAGCTTTCTTT.

The V gene is TRBV5-6, the J gene TRBJ2-5; D may be TRBD1 (5 bases). CDR1 and CDR2 (germline): SGHDT, YYEEEE. The CDR3 length is 13 residues. V gave up 0 bases and J gave up 4 bases, with 7 bases separating them. The CDR3 sequence is CASSLVQGETQYF. The CDR3, as DNA: TGTGCCAGCAGCTTGGTCCAGGGAGAGACCCAGTACTTC. Drawing the rest from reference TRBV5-6 and TRBJ2-5, the complete variable domain is DAGVTQSPTHLIKTRGQQVTLRCSPKSGHDTVSWYQQALGQGPQFIFQYYEEEERQRGNFPDRFSGHQFPNYSSELNVNALLLGDSALYLCASSLVQGETQYFGPGTRLLVL.

V is TRBV9 and J is TRBJ2-1; unclear D gene. The CDR3 spans 13 residues. Germline V lookup: CDR1 SGDLS, CDR2 YYNGEE. The V gene lost 0 bases and the J gene lost 4 bases, with 5 bases spanning the gap. CDR3 nucleotide sequence: TGTGCCAGCAGCGTAGAAGAGTACAATGAGCAGTTCTTC. It encodes CASSVEEYNEQFF.

The V call is TRBV6-2 or TRBV6-3, the J call TRBJ2-5, with 8 bases lining up with TRBD2. The germline CDR1 and CDR2 sequences are MNHEY and SVGEGT. This CDR3 has 18 residues. The ends lost 6 bases at V and 5 bases at J; junction bases unmatched: 20. The CDR3 DNA follows: TGTGCCAGCAGCCCTCTCTCCATCCAGCGGGGGAGGGCGGAGACCCAGTACTTC. Residues: CASSPLSIQRGRAETQYF.

The chain joins TRBV7-2 to TRBJ1-2; 11 bases match TRBD1. There are 14 residues in the CDR3. CDR1 is SGHTA and CDR2 is FQGNSA in the germline V gene. Trimming took 5 bases from V and 5 from J; bases not matched to a gene: 4. The CDR3 bases are TGTGCCAGCAGCCGGGACAGGGGGAGGTATGGCTACACCTTC. Its translation is CASSRDRGRYGYTF.

The rearrangement joins TRBV7-9 to TRBJ2-7, with TRBD1 matching 12 bases. Unmatched junction bases numbered 9, after V lost 1 base and J lost 5 bases. The germline V gene has CDR1 SEHNR and CDR2 FQNEAQ (reference sequence). This CDR3 is 17 amino acids long. The DNA of the CDR3 is TGTGCCAGCAGCTTAGACCCATGGGGACAGGGGGCCCACGAGCAGTACTTC. Translating it yields CASSLDPWGQGAHEQYF.

V and J are TRBV27 and TRBJ2-7; 9 bases map to TRBD2. Germline CDR1 and CDR2: MNHEY and SMNVEV (reference sequence). Trimming removed 1 base from V and 5 bases from J; junction bases left unmatched: 21. This CDR3 is 20 amino acids long. CDR3 sequence (DNA): TGTGCCAGCAGTTTATATGGGGTCGTGCGGGGGGGTGGGTTGTCGGACGAGCAGTACTTC. The encoded protein is CASSLYGVVRGGGLSDEQYF.

The chain employs TRBV9 and TRBJ2-2, with 7 bases that match TRBD2. V was clipped by 1 base and J by 6 bases; unmatched bases: 6. The CDR3 totals 15 residues. CDR1 is SGDLS, CDR2 YYNGEE, per germline. The CDR3 protein is CASSVRSSGAGELFF. CDR3 coding DNA: TGTGCCAGCAGCGTAAGGTCTAGCGGTGCCGGGGAGCTGTTTTTT. The full variable domain, in which reference TRBV9 and TRBJ2-2 provide the parts outside the CDR3, is DSGVTQTPKHLITATGQRVTLRCSPRSGDLSVYWYQQSLDQGLQFLIQYYNGEERAKGNILERFSAQQFPDLHSELNLSSLELGDSALYFCASSVRSSGAGELFFGEGSRLTVL.

The rearrangement uses TRBV28 and TRBJ2-3; D might be TRBD1 (6 bases). The V end was cut by 6 bases, the J end by 2 bases, with 15 bases between. The CDR3 has 15 amino acids. Germline CDR1 is MDHEN and CDR2 is SYDVKM. CDR3 nucleotides: TGTGCCAGCAGCCCCCCAGGGGACCCCACAGATACGCAGTATTTT. This gives the protein CASSPPGDPTDTQYF.

This clone was found once. The rearrangement links TRBV28 to TRBJ1-2; D is undetermined. The CDR3 contains 16 residues. Germline loops: CDR1 MDHEN, CDR2 SYDVKM. V gave up 6 bases and J gave up 4 bases, with 21 bases separating them. CDR3 sequence reads: CASRYRLTVPVYGYTF. The CDR3 nucleotides are TGTGCCAGCAGATACCGATTAACAGTCCCCGTCTATGGCTACACCTTC.

The chain links TRBV5-1 to TRBJ2-5, with D unresolved. The CDR3 is made up of 14 amino acids. Trimming removed 0 bases from V and 1 base from J, with 7 bases in between. From germline, CDR1 is SGHRS and CDR2 YFSETQ. The CDR3 nucleotides read TGCGCCAGCAGCTTGGGCGGCATCCAAGAGACCCAGTACTTC. It encodes CASSLGGIQETQYF.

V gene TRBV10-1 combines with J gene TRBJ1-5, with D possibly matching TRBD1 (6 bases). CDR1 and CDR2 from the germline V gene are WNHNN and SYGVQD (reference sequence). V gave up 8 bases and J gave up 3 bases, with 11 bases separating them. The CDR3 is 13 residues long. In DNA, the CDR3 is TGCGCCAGCCAGACAGGAATCAATCAGCCCCAGCATTTT. Its translation is CASQTGINQPQHF.

The chain carries TRBV27 and TRBJ1-4, with D possibly being TRBD1 (6 bases). Trimming removed 5 bases at V and 5 bases at J, with 15 bases between. The CDR3 runs 15 residues. From germline, CDR1 is MNHEY and CDR2 SMNVEV (reference sequence). This chain's CDR3 is CASSHRQAPNEKLFF. CDR3 sequence (DNA): TGTGCCAGCAGTCACCGACAGGCTCCAAATGAAAAACTGTTTTTT.

V is TRBV23-1 and J is TRBJ2-7; 7 bases fit TRBD1. TRBV23-1 is designated an ORF whose function remains uncertain. The CDR3 covers 20 residues. J lost 0 bases, V lost 2 bases, and 19 bases had no gene match. DNA of the CDR3: TGCGCCAGCAGTCAACGACAGGGCGGTCTCACCCTGACAAACTCCTACGAGCAGTACTTC. It yields the protein CASSQRQGGLTLTNSYEQYF.

V and J are TRBV28 and TRBJ1-1, with 7 bases that match TRBD1. Germline V CDR1 and CDR2: MDHEN, SYDVKM. The CDR3 extends over 14 amino acids. V gave up 7 bases and J gave up 1 base; unmatched junction bases: 6. The CDR3 coding sequence is TGTGCCAGCACCCCGGCAGGGGGGAACACTGAAGCTTTCTTT. It is translated as CASTPAGGNTEAFF.

This chain uses TRBV19 with TRBJ2-3; 11 bases fit TRBD2. There are 15 residues in the CDR3. The V gene's germline CDR1 is LNHDA and CDR2 SQIVND (reference sequence). V lost 1 base and J lost 4; bases outside the gene matches: 1. CDR3 residues: CASSIALAGADTQYF. The CDR3 DNA is TGTGCCAGTAGTATAGCACTAGCGGGAGCAGATACGCAGTATTTT. Together with reference TRBV19 and TRBJ2-3, the CDR3 gives the full variable domain: DGGITQSPKYLFRKEGQNVTLSCEQNLNHDAMYWYRQDPGQGLRLIYYSQIVNDFQKGDIAEGYSVSREKKESFPLTVTSAQKNPTAFYLCASSIALAGADTQYFGPGTRLTVL.

The chain recombines TRBV6-2 or TRBV6-3 with TRBJ1-2, with D possibly TRBD1 on 6 matching bases. This CDR3 region has 15 residues. The V end lost 6 bases, the J end lost 0 bases, and 14 bases lay between the germline ends. Germline CDR1 reads MNHEY; CDR2 reads SVGEGT. The CDR3 here is CASRPDRTANYGYTF. The CDR3 DNA reads TGTGCCAGCAGGCCTGACAGGACAGCTAACTATGGCTACACCTTC.

This clone was counted between two and nine times. The chain uses TRBV15 and TRBJ2-6, with 8 bases fitting TRBD2. The CDR3 loop spans 17 amino acids. Germline assignment: CDR1 LNHNV and CDR2 YYDKDF (reference sequence). V lost 0 bases and J lost 3; bases outside the gene matches: 4. The CDR3: CATSREGSGIGANVLTF. CDR3 nucleotide sequence: TGTGCCACCAGCAGAGAGGGTAGCGGGATTGGGGCCAACGTCCTGACTTTC.

The chain couples TRBV30 to TRBJ1-6; a weak D match, TRBD1 (6 bases). The CDR3 totals 16 residues. The ends were cut back, 1 base at V and 10 bases at J, with 20 bases in the middle. Germline CDR1 and CDR2: GTSNPN and SVGIG (reference sequence). The CDR3 nucleotides are TGTGCCTGGAGTGGACCCCAGGGGTACATAGGCTCACCCCTCCACTTT. This codes for CAWSGPQGYIGSPLHF.

This chain joins TRBV9 and TRBJ1-3; 7 bases are a match to TRBD1. V gave up 4 bases and J gave up 1 base; unmatched junction bases: 5. CDR1 is SGDLS, CDR2 YYNGEE, per germline. This CDR3 contains 15 residues. CDR3 protein: CASSSQGQSGNTIYF. The CDR3 DNA reads as TGTGCCAGCAGCTCCCAGGGACAGTCTGGAAACACCATATATTTT.

This clone was seen a few times. The chain has TRBV2 and TRBJ1-1; D may be TRBD1 (5 bases). This CDR3 spans 13 amino acids. Trimming removed 3 bases from V and 1 base from J, with 6 bases in between. Germline V CDR1 and CDR2: SNHLY, FYNNEI. The CDR3 sequence: CASSDRENTEAFF. CDR3 coding DNA: TGTGCCAGCAGTGACAGGGAGAACACTGAAGCTTTCTTT.